Listed below are T cell receptor beta chains from one sample, sequenced in a study of blood T cell repertoires in COVID-19. Produced via immunoSEQ multiplex PCR; TCRdb's table is partial and in-frame only. The sample has 80,000 to 100,000 clones, around three quarters seen once. Source material: peripheral blood. Receptors were obtained from a man aged 45-65 years who had recovered from COVID-19. The CDR3 runs from the conserved cysteine through the conserved F or W. Fields, in order: J gene, clone size, CDR3 length, D gene, V gene, CDR3 protein, CDR3 DNA. The D gene is left open where the match is weak. Size is stated for part of the rows, as once, few or many counts, or as a class when the clone is expanded.

>TRBJ2-7|.|14|.|TRBV7-2
CASSLVGSIYEQYF
TGTGCCAGCAGCTTAGTCGGGAGCATCTACGAGCAGTACTTC
>TRBJ2-5|.|16|.|TRBV5-1
CASSLVPLGSGETQYF
TGCGCCAGCAGCTTGGTTCCTTTAGGGTCAGGGGAGACCCAGTACTTC
>TRBJ1-6|.|13|.|TRBV2
CASRGGERSPLHF
TGTGCCAGCAGGGGGGGGGAGAGGTCACCCCTCCACTTT
>TRBJ1-2|.|13|.|TRBV2
CASSRTTTPGYTF
TGTGCCAGCAGTAGGACAACAACTCCCGGCTACACCTTC
>TRBJ2-3|.|16|TRBD2|TRBV4-3
CASSQDLAGGADTQYF
TGCGCCAGCAGCCAAGATTTAGCGGGAGGGGCAGATACGCAGTATTTT
>TRBJ2-7|.|12|TRBD1|TRBV5-4
CASSRDSYEQYF
TGTGCCAGCAGCCGGGACAGCTACGAGCAGTACTTC
>TRBJ1-3|.|17|TRBD1|TRBV19
CASSPAGTDYSGNTIYF
TGTGCCAGTAGTCCCGCCGGGACAGACTACTCTGGAAACACCATATATTTT
>TRBJ2-2|.|16|.|TRBV11-2
CASSLVSSLNTGELFF
TGTGCCAGCAGCTTAGTTAGCAGTCTAAACACCGGGGAGCTGTTTTTT
>TRBJ2-7|.|15|TRBD1|TRBV3-1/TRBV3-2
CASTRNDRGQSEQYF
TGTGCCAGCACCAGGAACGACAGGGGACAAAGCGAGCAGTACTTC
>TRBJ1-1|.|13|.|TRBV10-3
CAISEEWAPEAFF
TGTGCCATCAGTGAGGAATGGGCCCCTGAAGCTTTCTTT
>TRBJ1-5|.|15|.|TRBV3-1/TRBV3-2
CASSQGGGGNQPQHF
TGTGCCAGCAGCCAAGGGGGGGGAGGCAATCAGCCCCAGCATTTT
>TRBJ1-5|once|16|.|TRBV18
CASSPSVMGDNQPQHF
TGTGCCAGCTCACCTTCGGTCATGGGAGACAATCAGCCCCAGCATTTT
>TRBJ2-7|once|14|TRBD2|TRBV19
CASSIRGLRYEQYF
TGTGCCAGTAGTATTAGGGGACTACGATACGAGCAGTACTTC
>TRBJ1-2|many|16|.|TRBV6-1
CASNERGEPLNYGYTF
TGTGCCAGCAATGAGAGAGGAGAACCCCTTAACTATGGCTACACCTTC
>TRBJ1-3|.|18|TRBD1|TRBV27
CASSLSYGQVNSGNTIYF
TGTGCCAGCAGTTTATCGTATGGACAGGTCAACTCTGGAAACACCATATATTTT
>TRBJ1-4|.|15|.|TRBV6-2/TRBV6-3
CASSYVGQINEKLFF
TGTGCCAGCAGTTACGTCGGACAGATAAATGAAAAACTGTTTTTT
>TRBJ1-4|.|15|.|TRBV7-9
CASSLGMSGGEKLFF
TGTGCCAGCAGCTTAGGAATGTCTGGAGGAGAAAAACTGTTTTTT
>TRBJ1-2|.|13|.|TRBV9
CASSVEGLYGYTF
TGTGCCAGCAGCGTAGAGGGACTGTATGGCTACACCTTC
>TRBJ2-3|few|17|TRBD2|TRBV9
CASSPSGTSGSYDTQYF
TGTGCCAGCAGCCCCAGTGGGACTAGCGGGAGTTACGATACGCAGTATTTT
>TRBJ2-5|.|12|TRBD1|TRBV12-3/TRBV12-4
CASSTGEETQYF
TGTGCCAGCTCTACAGGGGAAGAGACCCAGTACTTC
>TRBJ2-5|.|12|.|TRBV15
CATLSGGETQYF
TGTGCCACCTTATCAGGAGGAGAGACCCAGTACTTC
>TRBJ1-3|once|16|.|TRBV7-2
CASSLVGPSGGNTIYF
TGTGCCAGCAGCTTGGTAGGGCCTTCGGGGGGAAACACCATATATTTT
>TRBJ1-5|.|15|.|TRBV30
CAWSVLGVGNQPQHF
TGTGCCTGGAGTGTATTGGGAGTGGGCAATCAGCCCCAGCATTTT
>TRBJ2-1|.|19|TRBD2|TRBV13
CASSLVGWTSGEVFNEQFF
TGTGCCAGCAGCCTCGTAGGGTGGACTAGCGGGGAGGTTTTTAATGAGCAGTTCTTC
>TRBJ2-7|.|13|TRBD2|TRBV18
CASSSAGGYEQYF
TGTGCCAGCTCCTCCGCGGGGGGGTACGAGCAGTACTTC
>TRBJ2-5|.|13|.|TRBV5-8
CASSPRRRETQYF
TGTGCCAGCAGCCCAAGGAGGCGGGAGACCCAGTACTTC
>TRBJ1-1|.|12|.|TRBV10-2
CASSDTSREAFF
TGCGCCAGCAGTGACACGTCGCGTGAAGCTTTCTTT
>TRBJ2-3|.|15|TRBD2|TRBV15
CATKAAGGRIDTQYF
TGTGCCACCAAGGCGGCGGGAGGGCGTATAGATACGCAGTATTTT
>TRBJ2-1|.|15|.|TRBV24-1
CATSAGTAPYNEQFF
TGTGCCACCAGTGCGGGAACAGCACCCTACAATGAGCAGTTCTTC
>TRBJ1-1|.|12|.|TRBV30
CAYTGEGTEAFF
TGTGCGTATACGGGGGAGGGGACTGAAGCTTTCTTT
>TRBJ1-6|.|14|.|TRBV2
CASIQDRMNSPLHF
TGTGCCAGCATCCAAGACAGGATGAATTCACCCCTCCACTTT
>TRBJ2-2|.|14|TRBD1|TRBV10-3
CAIRRTGNTGELFF
TGTGCCATCAGGAGGACAGGGAACACCGGGGAGCTGTTTTTT
>TRBJ1-4|.|14|TRBD1|TRBV27
CASSPGQGNEKLFF
TGTGCCAGCAGTCCCGGACAGGGCAATGAAAAACTGTTTTTT
>TRBJ1-6|.|15|.|TRBV18
CASSPNAPGNSPLHF
TGTGCCAGCTCACCAAACGCTCCGGGAAATTCACCCCTCCACTTT
>TRBJ2-2|.|11|TRBD2|TRBV11-2
CAASGGRELFF
TGTGCCGCGTCGGGGGGGCGGGAGCTGTTTTTT
>TRBJ1-2|.|14|.|TRBV24-1
CATSDVDRLYGYTF
TGTGCCACCAGTGATGTCGACAGGCTCTATGGCTACACCTTC
>TRBJ1-1|.|15|TRBD1|TRBV5-1
CASSSQLQGDTEAFF
TGCGCCAGCAGCTCCCAGTTACAGGGGGACACTGAAGCTTTCTTT
>TRBJ2-5|.|13|.|TRBV27
CASRFHREETQYF
TGTGCCAGCAGATTCCACAGAGAAGAGACCCAGTACTTC
>TRBJ2-5|.|16|TRBD2|TRBV28
CASSSKREAIRETQYF
TGTGCCAGCAGTTCTAAGCGGGAGGCGATACGAGAGACCCAGTACTTC
>TRBJ1-6|.|18|.|TRBV9
CASSVDSPTGSYNSPLHF
TGTGCCAGCAGCGTAGACTCCCCGACGGGCTCCTATAATTCACCCCTCCACTTT
>TRBJ2-3|.|16|TRBD1|TRBV2
CASSKDEDRGADTQYF
TGTGCCAGCAGTAAGGATGAGGACAGGGGGGCAGATACGCAGTATTTT
>TRBJ2-5|.|16|.|TRBV11-1
CASIRGRATNQETQYF
TGTGCCAGCATAAGAGGCAGGGCAACAAACCAAGAGACCCAGTACTTC
>TRBJ2-5|.|14|TRBD1|TRBV4-3
CASSQTDRGETQYF
TGCGCCAGCAGCCAAACGGACAGGGGGGAGACCCAGTACTTC
>TRBJ1-6|.|16|TRBD1|TRBV9
CASSATGTGTGSPLHF
TGTGCCAGCAGCGCCACCGGGACAGGGACTGGTTCACCCCTCCACTTT
>TRBJ1-4|.|13|.|TRBV13
CASTLSRGEKLFF
TGTGCCAGCACACTTTCCAGGGGAGAAAAACTGTTTTTT
>TRBJ1-1|.|11|TRBD1|TRBV30
CAWSLGTAAFF
TGTGCCTGGAGCCTAGGGACAGCAGCTTTCTTT
>TRBJ1-5|.|14|TRBD1|TRBV15
CATSERQGGQPQHF
TGTGCCACCAGCGAGAGACAGGGAGGTCAGCCCCAGCATTTT
>TRBJ1-2|.|13|TRBD1|TRBV7-9
CASSLASGGGYTF
TGTGCCAGCAGCTTAGCGTCAGGGGGTGGCTACACCTTC
>TRBJ2-5|.|16|.|TRBV9
CASSPRGLPPPETQYF
TGTGCCAGCAGCCCCAGGGGATTACCCCCCCCAGAGACCCAGTACTTC
>TRBJ2-1|once|12|TRBD1|TRBV2
CASRTGGNEQFF
TGTGCCAGCAGGACAGGGGGCAATGAGCAGTTCTTC
>TRBJ2-6|once|18|TRBD1|TRBV18
CASSPDWTGREGANVLTF
TGTGCCAGCTCACCCGACTGGACAGGGCGGGAAGGGGCCAACGTCCTGACTTTC
>TRBJ2-3|.|15|.|TRBV27
CASSLSTGHTDTQYF
TGTGCCAGCAGTTTATCCACAGGCCACACAGATACGCAGTATTTT
>TRBJ2-3|.|16|TRBD2|TRBV5-6
CASSLLAGAVTDTQYF
TGTGCCAGCAGCTTACTAGCGGGCGCCGTCACAGATACGCAGTATTTT
>TRBJ1-5|.|15|.|TRBV19
CASGEQGISNQPQHF
TGTGCCAGTGGGGAGCAGGGGATTAGCAATCAGCCCCAGCATTTT
>TRBJ2-3|.|15|TRBD1|TRBV7-2
CASSLWDRDTDTQYF
TGTGCCAGCAGCTTATGGGACAGGGACACAGATACGCAGTATTTT
>TRBJ1-4|.|18|TRBD1|TRBV5-1
CASSPTGQGLSTNEKLFF
TGCGCCAGCAGCCCTACGGGACAGGGTCTGTCAACTAATGAAAAACTGTTTTTT
>TRBJ1-2|once|17|TRBD1|TRBV9
CASSGRATGNSGYGYTF
TGTGCCAGCAGCGGACGGGCGACAGGGAATTCAGGCTATGGCTACACCTTC
>TRBJ1-4|.|13|.|TRBV5-6
CASSPGRNEKLFF
TGTGCCAGCAGCCCAGGGCGAAATGAAAAACTGTTTTTT
>TRBJ1-5|.|13|.|TRBV12-3/TRBV12-4
CASSPRVGQPQHF
TGTGCCAGCAGTCCCAGGGTCGGTCAGCCCCAGCATTTT